One and the same sample provided the 28 T cell receptor beta chains below, sequenced in a study of T cell responses to AZD1222 COVID-19 vaccine. The method was immunoSEQ multiplex PCR; TCRdb's version includes in-frame clones alone and lacks a portion of them. This table has more than 140,000 clones, 80% to 95% appearing once. The sample here was peripheral blood, taken on day 0 of MenACWY control vaccination. These receptors all come from an adult in good health.

The V and J genes are TRBV5-1 and TRBJ1-1, with TRBD1 matching over 9 bases. V shed 4 bases, J shed 4 bases, and the junction held 8 bases outside the gene matches. CDR1 SGHRS and CDR2 YFSETQ come from the germline V gene. The CDR3 runs to 15 residues. Written as DNA, the CDR3 is TGCGCCAGCAGCGACCTGGACAGGGGTAGCACTGAAGCTTTCTTT. This gives the protein CASSDLDRGSTEAFF.

The rearrangement joins TRBV5-1 to TRBJ2-7; TRBD1 might be the D (6 bases). CDR3 length: 15 amino acids. Trimming left V 0 bases short and J 1 base short, with 11 bases between. Germline V gene data show CDR1 as SGHRS and CDR2 as YFSETQ. The CDR3 here is CASSLVPGVSYEQYF. CDR3 nucleotide sequence: TGCGCCAGCAGCTTGGTACCAGGGGTATCCTACGAGCAGTACTTC.

The CDR3 is CASSPPRLGEKLFF. The CDR3 coding sequence is TGTGCCAGCAGTCCACCTAGGCTCGGGGAAAAACTGTTTTTT. The chain couples TRBV2 to TRBJ1-4; D is unresolved. V was trimmed by 5 bases and J by 8 bases, leaving 15 bases between them. CDR1 and CDR2 from the germline V gene are SNHLY and FYNNEI. The CDR3 covers 14 residues.

This chain connects TRBV7-9 to TRBJ2-1; D remains unclear. The germline V gene encodes CDR1 SEHNR and CDR2 FQNEAQ (reference sequence). Trimming cost V 3 bases and J 9 bases, with 9 bases left between them. The CDR3 has 12 residues. CDR3 DNA: TGTGCCAGCAGCTTTTTGGAGAGTGAGCAGTTCTTC. Translated: CASSFLESEQFF.

The chain couples TRBV9 to TRBJ1-2; tentative D call: TRBD1 (5 bases). The V end was cut by 1 base, the J end by 2 bases, with 12 bases between. Germline V CDR1 and CDR2: SGDLS, YYNGEE. The CDR3 consists of 15 residues. Written as DNA, the CDR3 is TGTGCCAGCAGCGTATCGACAGAACTAAACTATGGCTACACCTTC. Its translation: CASSVSTELNYGYTF.

J is TRBJ2-7 and V is TRBV2, with TRBD1 identical over 8 bases. V trimming: 7 bases; J trimming: 5 bases; junction bases outside the gene matches: 16. CDR1 is SNHLY, CDR2 FYNNEI, per germline. The CDR3 is made up of 16 amino acids. The CDR3 region has the DNA TGTGCCAGCATAAGACAGGGGTCGCTTGTTTTGGACGAGCAGTACTTC. It codes for CASIRQGSLVLDEQYF.

This clone came up once. The V gene is TRBV9, the J gene TRBJ1-1; 7 nucleotides align to TRBD1. Per germline, CDR1 SGDLS and CDR2 YYNGEE. With V trimmed by 8 bases and J by 0 bases, 4 bases remained unmatched. The CDR3 consists of 13 residues. The CDR3 protein is CASRRGLNTEAFF. CDR3 coding DNA: TGTGCCAGTCGGAGGGGGCTGAACACTGAAGCTTTCTTT.

This chain connects TRBV19 to TRBJ2-2; D possibly corresponds to TRBD2 (5 bases). The germline V gene encodes CDR1 LNHDA and CDR2 SQIVND (reference sequence). This CDR3 is 13 amino acids long. Trimming left V 2 bases short and J 7 bases short, with 8 bases between. Here the CDR3 DNA reads TGTGCCAGTAGTATAACTCGGGGCGGGGAGCTGTTTTTT. Residues: CASSITRGGELFF.

V usage is TRBV24-1 and J usage is TRBJ1-1, with D hard to call. Trimming stripped 7 bases from V and 1 base from J, with 6 bases between. The CDR3 sequence is 12 residues long. Germline CDR1 reads KGHDR; CDR2 reads SFDVKD. CDR3 nucleotide sequence: TGTGCCACCAGGGGCGGGAACACTGAAGCTTTCTTT. This sequence encodes CATRGGNTEAFF.

The chain employs TRBV11-2 and TRBJ1-1, with D perhaps TRBD1 (5 bases). V was cut by 6 bases and J by 1 base, with 12 bases left in between. This CDR3 is 14 amino acids long. Germline V gene sequence: CDR1 SGHAT, CDR2 FQNNGV. The CDR3 DNA follows: TGTGCCAGCAGGGGGTCCGACAGGAACACTGAAGCTTTCTTT. It specifies CASRGSDRNTEAFF.

The chain combines TRBV7-2 with TRBJ1-2; no clear D gene. V was pared by 2 bases and J by 2 bases, with 9 bases between. Germline V gives CDR1 SGHTA, CDR2 FQGNSA. This CDR3 is 14 amino acids long. CDR3 protein: CASSLMEGNYGYTF. The CDR3 bases are TGTGCCAGCAGCTTAATGGAAGGGAACTATGGCTACACCTTC. Full variable domain (missing parts from reference TRBV7-2 and TRBJ1-2): GAGVSQSPSNKVTEKGKDVELRCDPISGHTALYWYRQSLGQGLEFLIYFQGNSAPDKSGLPSDRFSAERTGGSVSTLTIQRTQQEDSAVYLCASSLMEGNYGYTFGSGTRLTVV.

This chain joins TRBV7-6 and TRBJ2-1; D is possibly TRBD1 (5 bases). The germline V gene encodes CDR1 SGHVS and CDR2 FNYEAQ. CDR3 length equals 16 residues. Trimming took 5 bases from V and 7 from J, leaving 21 bases between them. The DNA of the CDR3 is TGTGCCAGCAGCCACTTGAAGGGGCGGTCTTGGAATGAGCAGTTCTTC. Its protein product is CASSHLKGRSWNEQFF.

The CDR3 DNA is TGTGCCAGCAGCCCCCTAGCGGGGGGGCGGAACGAGCAGTACTTC. Residues: CASSPLAGGRNEQYF. The J gene is TRBJ2-7, the V gene TRBV5-4, with 12 nucleotides matching TRBD2. The CDR3 totals 15 residues. Germline V gene lookup returns CDR1 SGHNT and CDR2 YYREEE (reference sequence). Trimming at V came to 4 bases and at J to 5 bases, leaving 7 bases not matched to a gene.

The V gene is TRBV29-1, the J gene TRBJ2-1, with D unresolved. Germline CDR1 and CDR2: SQVTM and ANQGSEA. The germline V and J ends were trimmed by 6 bases and 7 bases, with 13 bases remaining between them. The CDR3 loop spans 12 amino acids. This CDR3 reads CSVDLRYNEQFF. CDR3 coding DNA: TGCAGCGTAGACCTTCGTTATAATGAGCAGTTCTTC.

The chain uses TRBV12-3 or TRBV12-4 and TRBJ2-1; possibly TRBD1 for D (5 bases). This CDR3 spans 13 amino acids. V lost 6 bases, J lost 8 bases, and 14 bases lay in between. The CDR3 DNA reads as TGTGCCAGCAGCTCCCTGGGGCTTGATGAGCAGTTCTTC. The encoded protein is CASSSLGLDEQFF.

This chain connects TRBV30 to TRBJ2-7, with 14 bases fitting TRBD2. This CDR3 is 16 amino acids long. Germline trimming cut 3 bases from V and 2 bases from J; bases unmatched to any gene: 6. Germline CDR1 GTSNPN, CDR2 SVGIG (reference sequence). The CDR3 sequence: CAWSAGTSGGPYEQYF. Written as DNA, the CDR3 is TGTGCCTGGAGCGCCGGGACTAGCGGGGGCCCCTACGAGCAGTACTTC. Supplemented by reference TRBV30 and TRBJ2-7, the full variable domain reads SQTIHQWPATLVQPVGSPLSLECTVEGTSNPNLYWYRQAAGRGLQLLFYSVGIGQISSEVPQNLSASRPQDRQFILSSKKLLLSDSGFYLCAWSAGTSGGPYEQYFGPGTRLTVT.

A single count supports this clone. This chain uses TRBV12-3 or TRBV12-4 with TRBJ2-1; D remains ambiguous. This CDR3 region has 12 residues. Trimming pared 6 bases from V and 8 bases from J, leaving 11 bases between. The CDR3 DNA sequence: TGTGCCAGCAGCTTCGTTACCTATGAGCAGTTCTTC. Residues: CASSFVTYEQFF.

The V and J genes are TRBV6-2 or TRBV6-3 and TRBJ2-7; D is perhaps TRBD2 (6 bases). The CDR3 is 14 residues long. Germline values: CDR1 MNHEY, CDR2 SVGEGT. Trimming stripped 2 bases from V and 4 bases from J, with 12 bases between. CDR3 protein: CASSYIQRVYEQYF. CDR3 in DNA: TGTGCCAGCAGTTACATCCAGCGGGTATACGAGCAGTACTTC.

This sequence joins TRBV15 and TRBJ2-3, with TRBD1 matching 7 bases. The V gene's germline CDR1 is LNHNV and CDR2 YYDKDF (reference sequence). J was trimmed by 2 bases and V by 5 bases; bases with no gene match: 7. The CDR3 sequence is 15 residues long. CDR3 sequence: CATSPDRVATDTQYF. DNA for the CDR3: TGTGCCACCAGCCCTGACAGGGTGGCCACAGATACGCAGTATTTT.

The genes are TRBV5-4 and TRBJ2-4; D possibly corresponds to TRBD1 (7 bases). Trimming pared 4 bases from V and 1 base from J, leaving 9 bases between. Germline lookup yields CDR1 SGHNT and CDR2 YYREEE (reference sequence). The CDR3 is 14 amino acids. The DNA for the CDR3 is TGTGCCAGCAGCCCAGGGGGGGCCAAAAACATTCAGTACTTC. Translation: CASSPGGAKNIQYF.

The CDR3: CASSPRRAFIITF. The DNA for the CDR3 is TGTGCCAGCAGTCCACGGAGGGCCTTTATCATCACCTTC. The chain couples TRBV28 to TRBJ1-2; D is ambiguous. This CDR3 region has 13 residues. Germline V gene sequence: CDR1 MDHEN, CDR2 SYDVKM. Trimming left V 5 bases short and J 13 bases short, with 20 bases between.

This chain uses TRBV9 with TRBJ2-1; 9 bases map to TRBD2. V was pared by 0 bases and J by 3 bases, with 7 bases of the junction left unmatched. The CDR3 contains 17 residues. Germline V gene data show CDR1 as SGDLS and CDR2 as YYNGEE. This CDR3 reads CASSVGVSAGGYNEQFF. CDR3 DNA: TGTGCCAGCAGCGTAGGAGTATCAGCGGGGGGCTACAATGAGCAGTTCTTC.

The chain joins TRBV5-6 to TRBJ1-1, with TRBD1 matching over 7 bases. The CDR3 has 13 residues. Germline V gives CDR1 SGHDT, CDR2 YYEEEE. V lost 2 bases and J lost 7; bases outside the gene matches: 5. The CDR3 protein is CASSFGWDSEAFF. The CDR3 nucleotides are TGTGCCAGCAGCTTTGGTTGGGACAGTGAAGCTTTCTTT.

This chain links TRBV12-3 or TRBV12-4 with TRBJ1-5, with D possibly matching TRBD1 (5 bases). V was cut by 4 bases and J by 4 bases, with 8 bases left in between. CDR3 size: 13 residues. CDR3 loop: CASSWDGNQPQHF. Here the CDR3 DNA reads TGTGCCAGCAGTTGGGACGGAAATCAGCCCCAGCATTTT.

This clone was detected once. The chain recombines TRBV6-2 or TRBV6-3 with TRBJ1-1; the match to TRBD1 covers 7 bases. J gave up 1 base and V 4 bases, and 6 bases lay outside the gene matches. Germline V gene data show CDR1 as MNHEY and CDR2 as SVGEGT. The CDR3 spans 15 residues. CDR3 amino acids: CASSSLNRGNTEAFF. In DNA form, the CDR3 reads TGTGCCAGCAGTTCTCTTAACAGGGGGAACACTGAAGCTTTCTTT.

This clone was recorded once. The genes are TRBV5-1 and TRBJ2-7, with D unclear. Germline V gene lookup returns CDR1 SGHRS and CDR2 YFSETQ. This CDR3 is built from 12 residues. Trimming removed 0 bases at V and 4 bases at J, with 5 bases between. The CDR3 region is CASSLGNYEQYF. The CDR3 region has the DNA TGCGCCAGCAGCTTGGGTAATTACGAGCAGTACTTC.

Worth noting for this clone: Distinct nucleotide sequences in the sample also encode this CDR3. The chain carries TRBV27 and TRBJ1-1; 9 bases map to TRBD1. V was pared by 3 bases and J by 0 bases, with 2 bases of the junction left unmatched. The CDR3 contains 15 residues. Germline CDR1 MNHEY, CDR2 SMNVEV (reference sequence). The DNA of the CDR3 is TGTGCCAGCAGTTTTGGGACAGGGCTGAACACTGAAGCTTTCTTT. Translation: CASSFGTGLNTEAFF.

This clone was seen just once. This sequence joins TRBV11-2 and TRBJ1-1; D is perhaps TRBD1 (5 bases). CDR1 and CDR2 from the germline V gene are SGHAT and FQNNGV. This CDR3 contains 13 residues. Deletions cut 1 base from V and 5 bases from J, with 8 bases between. CDR3 nucleotides: TGTGCCAGCAGCTTAGGGGGCAAAACTGAAGCTTTCTTT. Its translation: CASSLGGKTEAFF.